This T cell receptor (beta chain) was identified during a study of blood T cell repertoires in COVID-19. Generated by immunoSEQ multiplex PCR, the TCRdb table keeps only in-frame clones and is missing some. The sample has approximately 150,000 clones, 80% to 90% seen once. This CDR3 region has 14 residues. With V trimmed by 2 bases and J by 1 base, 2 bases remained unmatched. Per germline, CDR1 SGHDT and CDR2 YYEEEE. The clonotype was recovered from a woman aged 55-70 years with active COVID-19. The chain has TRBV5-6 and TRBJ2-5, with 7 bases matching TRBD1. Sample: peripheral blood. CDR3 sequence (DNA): TGTGCCAGCAGCTTCGGGACAGTCCAAGAGACCCAGTACTTC. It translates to CASSFGTVQETQYF.